This T cell receptor (beta chain) appears in the sequencing data of a study of shared clonotypes between healthy human individuals. The V gene's germline CDR1 is GTSNPN and CDR2 SVGIG (reference sequence). The CDR3 sequence is 12 residues long. A word on this clone: Its antigen is not identified.

Original methodology: Filtering differed because ImmunoSEQ produced junction-only sequences that carried no quality scores. Libraries were prepared by immunoSEQ multiplex PCR; TCRdb keeps only in-frame clonotypes and omits some of them. That table furnishes V, J and clone size, whereas the DNA furnished D and trimming. The repertoire holds roughly 2.5 million clones, with roughly 92% as singletons. Study observations and caveats: Only blood was sampled; tissue repertoires likely differ. Rarefaction analysis demonstrated incomplete sorted-subset sequencing notwithstanding large depth.

This clonotype was obtained from a young man in good health. This chain joins TRBV30 and TRBJ2-6, with D uncertain. Sequences were obtained from naive CD4+ T cells sorted from blood. Indicated subset: CD45RA+ positively selected. In DNA form, the CDR3 reads TGTGGACTCCGGTTTGGGGCCAACGTCCTGACTTTC. Amino acids: CGLRFGANVLTF.